Following are 24 T cell receptor beta chains from one sample sequenced in a study of CD8 T cell repertoires and HIV-1 epitope variants. The antigens for these receptors are not known. Clones were read by immunoSEQ multiplex PCR, and TCRdb kept only the in-frame ones, dropping some. The sample holds around 5,100 clones, approximately 71% seen once. The specimen sequenced was cultured CD8+ T cells derived from PBMCs. The receptors were gathered from a male donor with HIV.

The chain has TRBV5-6 and TRBJ1-1, with D unclear. Germline CDR1 and CDR2: SGHDT and YYEEEE. CDR3 length: 14 amino acids. Trimming removed 0 bases at V and 4 bases at J, with 10 bases between. DNA for the CDR3: TGTGCCAGCAGCTTGGTGGAGGAGGGCACTGAAGCTTTCTTT. It encodes CASSLVEEGTEAFF.

The table lists this clone with a few counts. The rearrangement links TRBV4-2 to TRBJ1-1; TRBD1 matches 12 bases. The length of the CDR3 is 15 residues. The trim removed 1 base at V and 4 bases at J, leaving 1 base unmatched. The germline CDR1 and CDR2 sequences are LGHNA and YNFKEQ. CDR3 sequence reads: CASSQGDRGPTEAFF. In DNA, the CDR3 is TGTGCCAGCAGCCAAGGGGACAGGGGGCCCACTGAAGCTTTCTTT.

This clone was detected only a few times. The V gene is TRBV5-4, the J gene TRBJ1-6; weak D call: TRBD1 (6 bases). This CDR3 comprises 14 residues. Germline CDR1 SGHNT, CDR2 YYREEE (reference sequence). V lost 4 bases to trimming and J lost 7 bases, with 12 bases between them. The CDR3 sequence is CASSHREANSPLHF. The CDR3 nucleotides are TGTGCCAGCAGCCACAGGGAGGCCAATTCACCCCTCCACTTT.

The chain carries TRBV6-1 and TRBJ2-7; D is perhaps TRBD1 (6 bases). CDR3 length equals 14 residues. Between the trimmed V and J ends, which lost 2 bases and 0 bases, there was a span of 8 bases. Germline lookup yields CDR1 MNHNS and CDR2 SASEGT. The DNA for the CDR3 is TGTGCCAGCAGTGAAACAGGGAGCTCCTACGAGCAGTACTTC. It yields the protein CASSETGSSYEQYF.

The chain recombines TRBV2 with TRBJ2-1; D is ambiguous. CDR1 SNHLY and CDR2 FYNNEI come from the germline V gene. The CDR3 sequence is 15 residues long. Trimming shortened V by 3 bases and J by 4 bases, and 13 bases separated the two germline ends. In nucleotides, the CDR3 is TGTGCCAGCAGTGACCCGGGCCACGTATACAATGAGCAGTTCTTC. Translation gives CASSDPGHVYNEQFF.

This clone came up once. The V call is TRBV5-1, the J call TRBJ2-7; possible D gene TRBD2, 6 bases. CDR1 is SGHRS, CDR2 YFSETQ, per germline. The CDR3 spans 16 residues. Trimming pared 0 bases from V and 7 bases from J, leaving 20 bases between. CDR3 in DNA: TGCGCCAGCAGCTTGGGGGTCGCGGGGCACCGGGGGGAGCAGTACTTC. Protein sequence: CASSLGVAGHRGEQYF.

This chain links TRBV6-5 with TRBJ2-2, with D possibly TRBD2 on 5 matching bases. This CDR3 contains 14 residues. Germline CDR1 MNHEY, CDR2 SVGAGI. Trimming cost V 0 bases and J 6 bases, with 8 bases left between them. The DNA of the CDR3 is TGTGCCAGCAGTTACTCTAGCGAGGCCGGGGAGCTGTTTTTT. Translating it yields CASSYSSEAGELFF.

Only one count was recorded for this clone. This chain links TRBV19 with TRBJ2-6; 9 bases agree with TRBD1. The trim removed 7 bases at V and 0 bases at J, leaving 10 bases unmatched. In germline, CDR1 is LNHDA, CDR2 SQIVND (reference sequence). The CDR3 totals 18 residues. CDR3 nucleotide sequence: TGTGCCAGTAAAGGACAGGGGTCGGGGCTCTCTGGGGCCAACGTCCTGACTTTC. Its protein is CASKGQGSGLSGANVLTF.

The CDR3: CASSPSDLWDTEAFF. Written as DNA, the CDR3 is TGTGCCAGCTCACCAAGCGACCTTTGGGACACTGAAGCTTTCTTT. The genes are TRBV18 and TRBJ1-1; D is unclear. The germline gives CDR1 KGHSH, CDR2 LQKENI. V was pared by 2 bases and J by 3 bases, with 13 bases between. The CDR3 runs 15 residues. The entire variable domain, with the rest obtained from reference TRBV18 and TRBJ1-1, is as follows: NAGVMQNPRHLVRRRGQEARLRCSPMKGHSHVYWYRQLPEEGLKFMVYLQKENIIDESGMPKERFSAEFPKEGPSILRIQQVVRGDSAAYFCASSPSDLWDTEAFFGQGTRLTVV.

The chain carries TRBV27 and TRBJ2-7, with D perhaps TRBD1 (5 bases). This CDR3 spans 13 amino acids. In germline, CDR1 is MNHEY, CDR2 SMNVEV (reference sequence). The V end lost 2 bases, the J end lost 1 base, and 6 bases lay between the germline ends. In DNA, the CDR3 is TGTGCCAGCAGTTTACAGGGTTCCTACGAGCAGTACTTC. This codes for CASSLQGSYEQYF.

The chain is built from TRBV14 and TRBJ2-5; D might be TRBD2 (6 bases). Deletions cut 5 bases from V and 4 bases from J, with 17 bases between. Germline V CDR1 and CDR2: SGHDN, FVKESK. This CDR3 contains 15 residues. CDR3 DNA sequence: TGTGCCAGCAGCTCTCGCCGGGGGAAGAGAGAGACCCAGTACTTC. Protein: CASSSRRGKRETQYF. Supplemented by reference TRBV14 and TRBJ2-5, the full variable domain reads EAGVTQFPSHSVIEKGQTVTLRCDPISGHDNLYWYRRVMGKEIKFLLHFVKESKQDESGMPNNRFLAERTGGTYSTLKVQPAELEDSGVYFCASSSRRGKRETQYFGPGTRLLVL.

V usage is TRBV5-6 and J usage is TRBJ2-1; TRBD2 agrees at 7 bases. CDR1 and CDR2 from the germline V gene are SGHDT and YYEEEE. The CDR3 is 15 amino acids. V gave up 6 bases and J gave up 10 bases; unmatched junction bases: 16. The CDR3: CASNQEREGLLEQFF. The CDR3 nucleotides are TGTGCCAGCAATCAGGAGAGGGAGGGCCTATTGGAGCAGTTCTTC.

The V gene is TRBV4-1, the J gene TRBJ2-7; D uncertain. The CDR3 extends over 15 amino acids. Germline V gene data show CDR1 as MGHRA and CDR2 as YSYEKL. V was clipped by 1 base and J by 0 bases, with 10 bases between them. CDR3 bases: TGCGCCAGCAGCCAAGGTCGGGTAAGCTCCTACGAGCAGTACTTC. Amino acid sequence: CASSQGRVSSYEQYF.

This rearrangement joins TRBV28 to TRBJ2-7; possibly TRBD1 for D (6 bases). V lost 5 bases, J lost 1 base, and 18 bases lay in between. CDR3 length: 16 amino acids. In germline, CDR1 is MDHEN, CDR2 SYDVKM. In nucleotides, the CDR3 is TGTGCCAGCAGTCCAACCCTTCGACAGGTTTCCTACGAGCAGTACTTC. It specifies CASSPTLRQVSYEQYF.

The rearrangement links TRBV5-5 to TRBJ2-1, with a weak D call TRBD2 (6 bases). Germline V gives CDR1 SGHKS, CDR2 YYEKEE (reference sequence). The CDR3 totals 16 residues. The germline V and J ends were trimmed by 4 bases and 7 bases, with 21 bases remaining between them. The CDR3 loop is CASSHPGDSSKNEQFF. The DNA of the CDR3 is TGTGCCAGCAGCCACCCTGGGGACTCCTCGAAGAATGAGCAGTTCTTC.

The chain uses TRBV6-6 and TRBJ2-7, with D possibly being TRBD1 (6 bases). Trimming cost V 5 bases and J 3 bases, with 8 bases left between them. CDR3 length: 12 residues. In germline, CDR1 is MNHNY, CDR2 SVGAGI (reference sequence). The CDR3 reads CASSPGDYEQYF. The CDR3 coding sequence is TGTGCCAGCAGTCCAGGGGACTACGAGCAGTACTTC.

V is TRBV6-6 and J is TRBJ2-1; maybe TRBD2 (5 bases). V lost 2 bases, J lost 4 bases, and 12 bases lay in between. Germline CDR1 reads MNHNY; CDR2 reads SVGAGI (reference sequence). This CDR3 is built from 15 residues. The CDR3 region has the DNA TGTGCCAGCAGTTACGTCTGGGAGACTTACAATGAGCAGTTCTTC. Its protein product is CASSYVWETYNEQFF.

The V and J genes are TRBV6-5 and TRBJ2-1; 10 bases line up with TRBD2. In germline, CDR1 is MNHEY, CDR2 SVGAGI. V lost 0 bases and J lost 5; bases outside the gene matches: 4. CDR3 length: 16 amino acids. The CDR3 is CASSYSPSGSHNEQFF. Here the CDR3 DNA reads TGTGCCAGCAGTTACTCTCCTAGCGGGAGCCACAATGAGCAGTTCTTC.

V and J are TRBV5-6 and TRBJ2-3; 10 nucleotides align to TRBD1. This CDR3 has 15 amino acids. The V gene end was trimmed by 1 base and the J gene end by 3 bases; junction bases not matched to a gene: 2. Germline values: CDR1 SGHDT, CDR2 YYEEEE. CDR3 coding DNA: TGTGCCAGCAGCTTGTGGGACAGGGGTACAGATACGCAGTATTTT. This gives the protein CASSLWDRGTDTQYF.

The rearrangement uses TRBV27 and TRBJ2-1; D may match TRBD1 or TRBD2 (6 bases each). CDR1 and CDR2 (germline): MNHEY, SMNVEV (reference sequence). Trimming pared 0 bases from V and 7 bases from J, leaving 16 bases between. There are 16 residues in the CDR3. The CDR3 sequence: CASSLSLRGRGNEQFF. The CDR3, as DNA: TGTGCCAGCAGTTTATCCCTCCGGGGGCGGGGTAATGAGCAGTTCTTC.

The V call is TRBV11-2, the J call TRBJ1-1; D is undetermined. Germline V gene lookup returns CDR1 SGHAT and CDR2 FQNNGV. Trimming pared 5 bases from V and 6 bases from J, leaving 16 bases between. The CDR3 totals 14 residues. CDR3: CASSPTASRAEAFF. As DNA, the CDR3 is TGTGCCAGCAGCCCCACGGCTTCGAGGGCTGAAGCTTTCTTT.

The rearrangement uses TRBV19 and TRBJ2-3; 9 nucleotides align to TRBD2. With 1 base clipped from V and 5 bases from J, the junction kept 4 bases outside the gene matches. Germline V gene lookup returns CDR1 LNHDA and CDR2 SQIVND (reference sequence). The CDR3 covers 15 residues. Written as DNA, the CDR3 is TGTGCCAGTAGTATAGTAGCGGGAGCAGTAGATACGCAGTATTTT. Residues: CASSIVAGAVDTQYF.

The chain employs TRBV19 and TRBJ1-6; 7 bases map to TRBD1. Germline loops: CDR1 LNHDA, CDR2 SQIVND (reference sequence). The CDR3 runs 14 residues. V dropped 5 bases and J dropped 5; count of bases not matched to a gene: 3. The CDR3 nucleotides read TGTGCCAGTAGTGGGACAGCAGATAATTCACCCCTCCACTTT. Amino acids: CASSGTADNSPLHF.

J is TRBJ2-7 and V is TRBV4-3, with D perhaps TRBD1 (6 bases). Between the trimmed V and J ends, which lost 0 bases and 3 bases, there was a span of 21 bases. From germline, CDR1 is LGHNA and CDR2 YSLEER. The CDR3 covers 18 residues. The CDR3 nucleotides are TGCGCCAGCAGCCAAGAAGCGCAGGCTACAGGGAAGGTCTACGAGCAGTACTTC. This gives the protein CASSQEAQATGKVYEQYF.